This passage covers 10 T cell receptor beta chains from one sample sequenced in a study of blood T cell repertoires in COVID-19. Repertoires were generated with immunoSEQ multiplex PCR, while TCRdb's copy carries only in-frame clones and drops some. The sample lists over 80,000 clones; 74% were seen once. Sequenced sample: peripheral blood. These receptors came from a man between 65 and 85 years old with COVID-19, enrolled during active disease.

The chain has TRBV9 and TRBJ2-3, with D perhaps matching TRBD2 (6 bases). Germline CDR1 and CDR2: SGDLS and YYNGEE. The CDR3 loop spans 16 amino acids. With 4 bases removed from V and 0 bases from J, the gap between germline ends came to 15 bases. CDR3 bases: TGTGCCAGCAGCTCCCGACTAGTTCGTAGCACAGATACGCAGTATTTT. It specifies CASSSRLVRSTDTQYF.

V usage is TRBV10-2 and J usage is TRBJ2-5; 8 positions match TRBD1. CDR3 size: 12 residues. V gave up 7 bases and J gave up 6 bases; unmatched junction bases: 4. The germline V gene encodes CDR1 WSHSY and CDR2 SAAADI. The CDR3 sequence: CASKDRDKTQYF. The CDR3 DNA reads TGCGCCAGCAAGGACAGGGACAAGACCCAGTACTTC.

V usage is TRBV2 and J usage is TRBJ1-3, with 8 positions matching TRBD1. The germline V gene encodes CDR1 SNHLY and CDR2 FYNNEI. The CDR3 is 16 residues long. V gave up 6 bases and J gave up 0 bases; unmatched junction bases: 7. This CDR3 is CASRGTGTNSGNTIYF. The CDR3 DNA follows: TGTGCCAGCAGGGGGACAGGAACTAACTCTGGAAACACCATATATTTT. The full variable domain, with the rest looked up from reference TRBV2 and TRBJ1-3, is EPEVTQTPSHQVTQMGQEVILRCVPISNHLYFYWYRQILGQKVEFLVSFYNNEISEKSEIFDDQFSVERPDGSNFTLKIRSTKLEDSAMYFCASRGTGTNSGNTIYFGEGSWLTVV.

This rearrangement joins TRBV7-8 to TRBJ2-1, with TRBD1 matching 8 bases. The CDR3 covers 15 residues. CDR1 SGHVS and CDR2 FQNEAQ come from the germline V gene. V shed 3 bases and J 5 bases; nucleotides not matched to a gene: 6. CDR3 DNA sequence: TGTGCCAGCAGCTTTCGACAGGGGAGCGACAATGAGCAGTTCTTC. Amino acid sequence: CASSFRQGSDNEQFF.

The genes are TRBV5-4 and TRBJ1-1, with D maybe TRBD1 (6 bases). V lost 4 bases and J lost 0, with 10 bases in between. The CDR3 sequence is 14 residues long. CDR1 is SGHNT and CDR2 is YYREEE in the germline V gene (reference sequence). CDR3 protein: CASSPRGMNTEAFF. CDR3 DNA sequence: TGTGCCAGCAGCCCCAGGGGAATGAACACTGAAGCTTTCTTT.

V usage is TRBV6-5 and J usage is TRBJ1-1, with a possible D match to TRBD1 (6 bases). Germline V gene sequence: CDR1 MNHEY, CDR2 SVGAGI. There are 15 residues in the CDR3. Deletions cut 2 bases from V and 4 bases from J, with 14 bases between. The CDR3 bases are TGTGCCAGCAGTTACAGGGGGGGAGGGGCCACTGAAGCTTTCTTT. It specifies CASSYRGGGATEAFF.

Here the CDR3 reads CASSARTGVGGYTF. In DNA, the CDR3 is TGTGCCAGCAGCGCACGGACAGGGGTCGGTGGCTACACCTTC. J is TRBJ1-2 and V is TRBV9; 9 bases are a match to TRBD1. Germline values: CDR1 SGDLS, CDR2 YYNGEE. CDR3 length: 14 amino acids. J lost 7 bases, V lost 3 bases, and 7 bases had no gene match.

The rearrangement joins TRBV27 to TRBJ2-7; tentatively, D is TRBD1 (5 bases). CDR1 MNHEY and CDR2 SMNVEV come from the germline V gene (reference sequence). V lost 4 bases and J lost 5, with 12 bases in between. The CDR3 runs to 13 residues. The CDR3 protein is CASSWQGPHEQYF. CDR3 nucleotide sequence: TGTGCCAGCAGTTGGCAGGGCCCCCACGAGCAGTACTTC.

In DNA, the CDR3 is TGTGCCAGCCGGCTAGCGGAAGACACCGGGGAGCTGTTTTTT. It specifies CASRLAEDTGELFF. This rearrangement joins TRBV6-5 to TRBJ2-2; 7 nucleotides align to TRBD2. The CDR3 length is 14 residues. Germline trimming cut 8 bases from V and 3 bases from J; bases unmatched to any gene: 6. The germline CDR1 and CDR2 sequences are MNHEY and SVGAGI.

This chain links TRBV10-3 with TRBJ2-2; 8 bases align to TRBD2. From germline, CDR1 is ENHRY and CDR2 SYGVKD. The CDR3 spans 14 residues. Trimming removed 10 bases from V and 1 base from J; junction bases left unmatched: 5. The CDR3: CATAGARNTGELFF. The CDR3 DNA sequence: TGTGCCACAGCGGGAGCGCGGAACACCGGGGAGCTGTTTTTT.